These 5 T cell receptor beta chains came from one sample sequenced in a study of T-cell reconstitution after alpha-beta-depleted transplantation in children. Preparation of the TCRbeta library was carried out with unique molecular identifiers. TCRdb ran MiXCR on the PCR reads and lists one entry per CDR3 protein. This sample has more than 200,000 distinct CDR3 sequences; about a sixth occur once, and the top ten carry about 39%. The material was PBMCs, mostly from graft donor cells, obtained 360 days after TCRalphabeta/CD19-depleted stem cell transplant. The receptors were gathered from a male patient aged 2 to 9 who had a stem cell transplant for acute lymphoblastic leukemia, so the T cells may come from the graft donor.

The chain recombines TRBV5-1 with TRBJ1-6, with TRBD1 matching over 8 bases. This CDR3 has 15 residues. The trim removed 0 bases at V and 7 bases at J, leaving 3 bases unmatched. CDR1 and CDR2 from the germline V gene are SGHRS and YFSETQ. CDR3 amino acids: CASSLAGQGNSPLHF. The CDR3 DNA is TGCGCCAGCAGCTTGGCCGGACAGGGCAATTCACCCCTCCACTTT.

There are a few counts of this clonotype. This chain connects TRBV11-2 to TRBJ1-1; D gene unclear. CDR1 is SGHAT and CDR2 is FQNNGV in the germline V gene. The length of the CDR3 is 13 residues. The V and J ends lost 5 bases and 11 bases respectively, with 18 bases between them. CDR3 nucleotides: TGTGCCAGCAGCACTGGTGTCGAGGAGGATGCTTTCTTT. Its translation: CASSTGVEEDAFF.

This rearrangement joins TRBV2 to TRBJ2-3; D not certain. CDR1 and CDR2 from the germline V gene are SNHLY and FYNNEI. Trimming stripped 8 bases from V and 4 bases from J, with 7 bases between. The CDR3 length is 11 residues. The CDR3 DNA sequence: TGTGCCAGCTCTCCGGCAGATACGCAGTATTTT. Amino acid sequence: CASSPADTQYF.

This clonotype showed up just a few times. The rearrangement joins TRBV7-8 to TRBJ1-4; 7 nucleotides line up with TRBD1. CDR3 length equals 13 residues. Germline CDR1 is SGHVS and CDR2 is FQNEAQ. Losses at the gene ends were 5 bases for V and 8 bases for J; bases not matched to a gene: 5. CDR3 residues: CASSRDRAEKLFF. In DNA form, the CDR3 reads TGTGCCAGCAGCCGAGACAGGGCGGAAAAACTGTTTTTT.

This clonotype was recorded at least ten times. This rearrangement joins TRBV11-2 to TRBJ2-2, with D perhaps matching TRBD1 (5 bases). The length of the CDR3 is 17 residues. Germline V gives CDR1 SGHAT, CDR2 FQNNGV. The germline V and J ends were trimmed by 2 bases and 4 bases, with 17 bases remaining between them. The CDR3 nucleotides are TGTGCCAGCAGCTTAATCGCGGCAGGGAAGAGCACCGGGGAGCTGTTTTTT. This encodes CASSLIAAGKSTGELFF.